Shown below are 15 T cell receptor beta chains from a single sample sequenced in a study of regulatory T cells in long-lasting Graves disease. Time point denoted: persistent/refractory GD, antithyroid drugs over 5 years with positive TRAb. RNA from PBMCs was the source of the TCR library. iRepertoire HTBI primers and Arm-PCR of CDR3 regions built TCR beta libraries. A single record per CDR3 protein comes from TCRdb applying MiXCR to the multiplex PCR reads. The repertoire consists of 500,000 to 700,000 distinct CDR3 sequences, with about 32% occurring once and the leading ten covering roughly 46%. The sample was peripheral blood mononuclear cells (PBMCs), taken when the disease was refractory, from a patient treated with antithyroid drugs. The receptors stem from a female donor with Graves disease.

The V and J genes are TRBV6-1 and TRBJ1-2; perhaps TRBD1 as D (6 bases). Between the trimmed V and J ends, which lost 7 bases and 7 bases, there was a span of 16 bases. Germline loops: CDR1 MNHNS, CDR2 SASEGT. The CDR3 totals 13 residues. The CDR3 nucleotides are TGTGCCAGCATAAGGGGGGGCGGGGGTGGCTACACCTTC. Its translation is CASIRGGGGGYTF.

The chain is built from TRBV10-3 and TRBJ1-6; D unclear. Germline V gene sequence: CDR1 ENHRY, CDR2 SYGVKD. V shed 3 bases and J shed 7 bases, with 7 bases lying between them. This CDR3 spans 13 amino acids. The CDR3 sequence: CAISEGRNSPLHF. CDR3 coding DNA: TGTGCCATCAGTGAAGGCAGAAATTCACCCCTCCACTTT.

A few counts support this clonotype. The chain is built from TRBV29-1 and TRBJ1-2; D is unresolved. Germline CDR1 and CDR2: SQVTM and ANQGSEA. CDR3 length: 13 residues. The V and J ends lost 4 bases and 4 bases respectively, with 13 bases between them. The CDR3 DNA is TGCAGCGTTGTTTGGCAGGCAGCCTATGGCTACACCTTC. It yields the protein CSVVWQAAYGYTF.

The rearrangement uses TRBV6-1 and TRBJ1-1; unclear D gene. This CDR3 region has 11 residues. Per the germline V gene, CDR1 is MNHNS and CDR2 is SASEGT. Trimming took off 5 bases at V and 13 bases at J, with 14 bases between the two ends. The CDR3 is CASSTQTSGFF. Written as DNA, the CDR3 is TGTGCCAGCAGTACTCAGACGTCTGGTTTCTTT.

This chain joins TRBV27 and TRBJ1-5; tentative D call: TRBD1 (6 bases). The V end lost 6 bases, the J end lost 0 bases, and 15 bases lay between the germline ends. The CDR3 extends over 16 amino acids. Germline V gene lookup returns CDR1 MNHEY and CDR2 SMNVEV (reference sequence). The CDR3, as DNA: TGTGCCAGCAGCATAACAGGGTCCTATAGCAATCAGCCCCAGCATTTT. It specifies CASSITGSYSNQPQHF.

This chain joins TRBV7-9 and TRBJ2-7; maybe TRBD2 (5 bases). Germline CDR1 and CDR2: SEHNR and FQNEAQ (reference sequence). V lost 5 bases, J lost 6 bases, and 14 bases lay in between. This CDR3 comprises 13 residues. CDR3 in DNA: TGTGCCAGCAGCCCTTGGACTGAACGCGAGCAGTACTTC. This encodes CASSPWTEREQYF.

This clonotype was counted at least ten times. The V call is TRBV6-1, the J call TRBJ1-5; D is possibly TRBD1 (5 bases). Germline CDR1 reads MNHNS; CDR2 reads SASEGT. Trimming removed 6 bases at V and 0 bases at J, with 9 bases between. There are 14 residues in the CDR3. The CDR3 here is CASSGDGSNQPQHF. In DNA, the CDR3 is TGTGCCAGCAGCGGGGACGGTAGCAATCAGCCCCAGCATTTT.

This clonotype has at least ten counts. The gene calls are TRBV12-3 or TRBV12-4 and TRBJ1-2; the D is unclear. V lost 7 bases and J 8 bases, leaving 11 bases between the germline ends. There are 11 residues in the CDR3. CDR3 sequence reads: CASTSGYGYTF. For the CDR3, the DNA is TGTGCCAGCACCAGCGGGTACGGCTACACCTTC.

This clonotype is a singleton in its sample. DNA for the CDR3: TGCGCCAGCAGCACCCGACTAGCGGAGAAAGAGCAGTACTTC. This translates into CASSTRLAEKEQYF. This sequence joins TRBV5-1 and TRBJ2-7, with 9 positions matching TRBD2. The CDR3 runs to 14 residues. Germline V gene sequence: CDR1 SGHRS, CDR2 YFSETQ. After removal of 4 bases from V and 7 bases from J, the junction contained 9 bases not matched to a gene.

J is TRBJ1-6 and V is TRBV9, with 8 nucleotides matching TRBD1. CDR1 SGDLS and CDR2 YYNGEE come from the germline V gene. The CDR3 runs to 15 residues. Unmatched junction bases numbered 6, after V lost 0 bases and J lost 10 bases. This CDR3 reads CASSVADTGGSPLHF. CDR3 DNA sequence: TGTGCCAGCAGCGTAGCGGATACAGGGGGATCACCCCTCCACTTT.

The CDR3 bases are TGTGCCAGCAGCGTATCAGGGCAGGGCCATACAGACATCGCTGAAGCTTTCTTT. Translating gives CASSVSGQGHTDIAEAFF. The chain recombines TRBV9 with TRBJ1-1; D possibly corresponds to TRBD1 (5 bases). This CDR3 is 18 amino acids long. CDR1 and CDR2 from the germline V gene are SGDLS and YYNGEE. V was cut by 1 base and J by 6 bases, with 25 bases left in between.

This clonotype has a handful of counts. This chain uses TRBV5-1 with TRBJ2-2; D is undetermined. The CDR3 contains 14 residues. CDR1 SGHRS and CDR2 YFSETQ come from the germline V gene. Trimming shortened V by 1 base and J by 4 bases, and 8 bases separated the two germline ends. DNA of the CDR3: TGCGCCAGCAGCTTGACCCGAGTCACCGGGGAGCTGTTTTTT. Translating it yields CASSLTRVTGELFF. The full variable domain, completed using reference TRBV5-1 and TRBJ2-2, is KAGVTQTPRYLIKTRGQQVTLSCSPISGHRSVSWYQQTPGQGLQFLFEYFSETQRNKGNFPGRFSGRQFSNSRSEMNVSTLELGDSALYLCASSLTRVTGELFFGEGSRLTVL.

The chain employs TRBV20-1 and TRBJ2-3; D is tentatively TRBD1 or TRBD2 (6 bases each). Trimming took 3 bases from V and 1 from J, leaving 11 bases between them. Per germline, CDR1 DFQATT and CDR2 SNEGSKA (reference sequence). The CDR3 consists of 14 residues. The CDR3 is CSASGGLGTDTQYF. The CDR3 DNA is TGCAGTGCTAGTGGGGGGCTCGGCACAGATACGCAGTATTTT.

This clonotype was detected once. This chain uses TRBV2 with TRBJ2-1; TRBD2 matches 11 bases. The V gene's germline CDR1 is SNHLY and CDR2 FYNNEI. The ends lost 6 bases at V and 7 bases at J; junction bases unmatched: 14. This CDR3 is built from 17 residues. CDR3 in amino acids: CASSPGFTSGSGNEQFF. CDR3 nucleotide sequence: TGTGCCAGCAGCCCGGGGTTTACTAGCGGGAGTGGAAATGAGCAGTTCTTC.

The V call is TRBV2, the J call TRBJ1-2, with D maybe TRBD1 (5 bases). Germline-derived CDR1 and CDR2 are SNHLY and FYNNEI. The V and J ends lost 10 bases and 3 bases respectively, with 24 bases between them. CDR3 size: 16 residues. The CDR3 nucleotides are TGTGCCATCTTTTCTACCAACAGGAATGGGGACTATGGCTACACCTTC. Protein product: CAIFSTNRNGDYGYTF.